This TCR beta chain was sequenced during a study of cytomegalovirus exposure and HLA in healthy donors. This PCR relied on a set of 60 Vbeta primers and 13 Jbeta primers. Produced via immunoSEQ multiplex PCR; TCRdb's table is partial and in-frame only. The sample data list 55,000 to 75,000 clones. Donors in the study were healthy people who gave bone marrow. The ends were cut back, 1 base at V and 4 bases at J, with 4 bases in the middle. Germline V gene data show CDR1 as SGHTA and CDR2 as FQGNSA. The CDR3 covers 12 residues. The chain combines TRBV7-2 with TRBJ1-2; no firm D call. The clonotype comes from a male donor in good health and CMV-seronegative. Sequenced material: PBMCs. DNA of the CDR3: TGTGCCAGCAGCTTAGTCGGCTATGGCTACACCTTC. Its protein is CASSLVGYGYTF. Together with reference TRBV7-2 and TRBJ1-2, the CDR3 gives the full variable domain: GAGVSQSPSNKVTEKGKDVELRCDPISGHTALYWYRQSLGQGLEFLIYFQGNSAPDKSGLPSDRFSAERTGGSVSTLTIQRTQQEDSAVYLCASSLVGYGYTFGSGTRLTVV.